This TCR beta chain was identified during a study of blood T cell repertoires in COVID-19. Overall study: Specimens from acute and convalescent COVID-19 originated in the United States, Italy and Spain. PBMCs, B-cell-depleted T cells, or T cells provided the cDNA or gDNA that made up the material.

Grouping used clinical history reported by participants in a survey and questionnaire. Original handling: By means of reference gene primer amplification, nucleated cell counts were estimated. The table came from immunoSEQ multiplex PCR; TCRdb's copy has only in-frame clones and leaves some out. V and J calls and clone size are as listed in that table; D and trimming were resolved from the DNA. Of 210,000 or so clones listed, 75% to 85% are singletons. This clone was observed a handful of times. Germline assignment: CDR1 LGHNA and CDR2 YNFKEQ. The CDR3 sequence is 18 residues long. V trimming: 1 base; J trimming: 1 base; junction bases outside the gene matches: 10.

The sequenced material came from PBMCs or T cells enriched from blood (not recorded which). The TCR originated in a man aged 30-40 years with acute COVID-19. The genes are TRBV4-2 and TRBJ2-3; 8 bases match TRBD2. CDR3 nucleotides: TGTGCCAGCAGCCAAGCGGGACTAGAGGGATTGGGCACAGATACGCAGTATTTT. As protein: CASSQAGLEGLGTDTQYF.